The 8 T cell receptor beta chains reported below all come from one sample, sequenced in a study of metastatic and nonmetastatic thyroid tumors. There were no patients who had received any treatment before thyroid surgery. TCRdb re-called the PCR reads via MiXCR. The sample holds around 20,000 clones, roughly a fifth seen once. Sequencing used blood. Receptors were obtained from a female donor with papillary thyroid cancer or a benign thyroid nodule (not recorded which). Some clones in this sample may be carry-over from other donors' samples.

This clone has at least ten counts. A junction end diverges from the germline sequence, so it may reflect a read error. At the DNA level, this CDR3 is encoded by other sequences in the same sample as well. This chain links TRBV7-7 with TRBJ2-2; D gene ambiguous. This CDR3 is built from 14 residues. Germline CDR1 SSHAT, CDR2 FNYEAQ (reference sequence). The CDR3 loop is CASSLIANTGELFF. In DNA form, the CDR3 reads TGTGCTAGCAGCTTAATAGCGAACACCGGGGAGCTGTTTTTT.

In this sample, this clone turned up many times. The chain employs TRBV5-8 and TRBJ1-4; D may be TRBD1 (5 bases). The CDR3 length is 14 residues. CDR1 and CDR2 (germline): SGHTS, YDEGEE. V gave up 3 bases and J gave up 9 bases, with 15 bases separating them. CDR3 residues: CASSYRQRGKKLFF. The CDR3 DNA reads TGTGCCAGCAGCTATCGACAGCGGGGCAAAAAACTGTTTTTT.

Ten or more counts support this clone. The chain couples TRBV5-4 to TRBJ2-7; TRBD2 might be the D (5 bases). Germline V gene sequence: CDR1 SGHNT, CDR2 YYREEE (reference sequence). Trimming cost V 9 bases and J 3 bases, with 16 bases left between them. The CDR3 extends over 13 amino acids. The CDR3 coding sequence is TGTGCCACACGGACTCCCGGAGGCTACGAGCAGTACTTC. This gives the protein CATRTPGGYEQYF.

This clone was detected ten times or more. J is TRBJ2-1 and V is TRBV7-6, with TRBD1 matching 12 bases. CDR3 length: 15 amino acids. Germline assignment: CDR1 SGHVS and CDR2 FNYEAQ. The V and J ends lost 5 bases and 2 bases, in that order; junction bases with no gene match: 1. The CDR3 sequence is CASSGDRGPYNEQFF. CDR3 DNA sequence: TGTGCCAGCAGCGGGGACAGGGGGCCCTACAATGAGCAGTTCTTC.

This clone was detected many times. The V call is TRBV7-9, the J call TRBJ2-1; 9 nucleotides align to TRBD2. CDR3 length equals 17 residues. The V and J ends lost 1 base and 9 bases, in that order; junction bases with no gene match: 13. CDR1 is SEHNR and CDR2 is FQNEAQ in the germline V gene (reference sequence). CDR3 DNA sequence: TGTGCCAGCAGCTTAGTGGCGGGAGGGCCTATAAAGGGTGAGCAGTTCTTC. Translating gives CASSLVAGGPIKGEQFF. Based on the CDR3 plus reference TRBV7-9 and TRBJ2-1, the full variable domain is DTGVSQNPRHKITKRGQNVTFRCDPISEHNRLYWYRQTLGQGPEFLTYFQNEAQLEKSRLLSDRFSAERPKGSFSTLEIQRTEQGDSAMYLCASSLVAGGPIKGEQFFGPGTRLTVL.

This clone was seen many times. V usage is TRBV6-1 and J usage is TRBJ2-5; 11 bases are shared with TRBD1. CDR1 and CDR2 (germline): MNHNS, SASEGT. The CDR3 contains 15 residues. V lost 7 bases to trimming and J lost 2 bases; unmatched junction nucleotides: 6. The CDR3 DNA follows: TGTGCCAGCAATTGGGGGACAGGGGGACAAGAGACCCAGTACTTC. As protein: CASNWGTGGQETQYF.

The chain links TRBV4-1 to TRBJ1-5, with D possibly being TRBD1 (5 bases). CDR3 length equals 14 residues. V gave up 3 bases and J gave up 5 bases, with 11 bases separating them. Germline V gene data show CDR1 as MGHRA and CDR2 as YSYEKL. CDR3 region: CASSHEGTYQPQHF. As DNA, the CDR3 is TGCGCCAGCAGCCACGAAGGGACTTATCAGCCCCAGCATTTT.

This clone appeared many times. The V gene is TRBV19, the J gene TRBJ2-2; 11 bases are a match to TRBD2. Germline V lookup: CDR1 LNHDA, CDR2 SQIVND (reference sequence). This CDR3 comprises 17 residues. The junction had 7 bases not matched to a gene; V was cut back by 7 bases and J by 0 bases. The CDR3 sequence is CASTHWGLAANTGELFF. Here the CDR3 DNA reads TGTGCCAGTACCCATTGGGGACTAGCGGCGAACACCGGGGAGCTGTTTTTT. The variable domain in full, with the rest retrieved from reference TRBV19 and TRBJ2-2, is DGGITQSPKYLFRKEGQNVTLSCEQNLNHDAMYWYRQDPGQGLRLIYYSQIVNDFQKGDIAEGYSVSREKKESFPLTVTSAQKNPTAFYLCASTHWGLAANTGELFFGEGSRLTVL.